In this sample, the clone carrying this T cell receptor (beta chain) turned up a few times. The antigen remains unidentified. Germline CDR1 is MDHEN and CDR2 is SYDVKM. The V gene lost 6 bases and the J gene lost 3 bases, with 12 bases spanning the gap. The CDR3 spans 14 residues. The sample originates from a study of identical twins. Findings of the study overall: Insertion counts were lower in abundant cord blood beta clonotypes, a trend that memory repertoires did not show. Donors were not followed over many years; analysis was cross-sectional.

Unique molecular identifiers were in the cDNA, with template-switch universal primer binding. TCRdb processed the 5' RACE reads anew with MiXCR; each CDR3 protein has one entry. The sample records 450,000 or so distinct CDR3 sequences, 12% to 15% being singletons. This sample also belongs to another study, concerning yellow fever vaccine responses in identical twins. That study reports: The authors reported partly convergent, partly personalized vaccine responses in identical twins.

The sequence was collected from a woman aged 18 to 35 in good health. Specimen: CD4+ T cells sorted from blood. The J gene is TRBJ1-5, the V gene TRBV28, with D possibly being TRBD1 (5 bases). CDR3 amino acids: CASRSGLDNQPQHF. CDR3 sequence (DNA): TGTGCCAGCAGATCGGGACTAGACAATCAGCCCCAGCATTTT.